The 8 T cell receptor beta chains presented below share a single source sample, sequenced in a study of blood T cell repertoires in COVID-19. The protocol was immunoSEQ multiplex PCR, while the TCRdb copy is restricted to in-frame clones and leaves out a portion. The sample consists of 350,000 or so clones, 88% of them appearing once. Input material: peripheral blood. The receptors derive from a woman in her twenties or thirties with COVID-19, enrolled during active disease.

The chain couples TRBV2 to TRBJ1-5, with 8 bases aligning to TRBD1. The V gene end was trimmed by 6 bases and the J gene end by 3 bases; junction bases not matched to a gene: 10. Germline V gives CDR1 SNHLY, CDR2 FYNNEI. The CDR3 spans 16 residues. In DNA, the CDR3 is TGTGCCAGCAGGAAGGAACCGACAGGGGTCAATCAGCCCCAGCATTTT. This translates into CASRKEPTGVNQPQHF.

The chain employs TRBV19 and TRBJ2-1; no clear D gene. The CDR3 runs 15 residues. V was clipped by 1 base and J by 1 base, with 8 bases between them. Germline values: CDR1 LNHDA, CDR2 SQIVND (reference sequence). The CDR3 loop is CASSIVGVSYNEQFF. CDR3 nucleotides: TGTGCCAGTAGTATAGTGGGCGTATCCTACAATGAGCAGTTCTTC.

This rearrangement joins TRBV7-9 to TRBJ1-1; the match to TRBD1 covers 7 bases. J was trimmed by 5 bases and V by 5 bases; bases with no gene match: 8. The CDR3 has 14 residues. Per germline, CDR1 SEHNR and CDR2 FQNEAQ (reference sequence). The CDR3 is CASSQKTGSTEAFF. The DNA for the CDR3 is TGTGCCAGCAGCCAGAAGACAGGGTCAACTGAAGCTTTCTTT.

The chain has TRBV18 and TRBJ2-3; 8 positions agree with TRBD2. CDR1 is KGHSH, CDR2 LQKENI, per germline. The trim removed 4 bases at V and 0 bases at J, leaving 9 bases unmatched. There are 17 residues in the CDR3. The CDR3 protein is CASSRNQAGASTDTQYF. The CDR3 region has the DNA TGTGCCAGCTCACGGAATCAAGCGGGGGCGAGCACAGATACGCAGTATTTT.

The chain employs TRBV29-1 and TRBJ2-3; the D gene is possibly TRBD1 (6 bases). This CDR3 spans 13 amino acids. The germline CDR1 and CDR2 sequences are SQVTM and ANQGSEA. V lost 8 bases and J 5 bases, leaving 17 bases between the germline ends. The CDR3: CSFRDILGDTQYF. The CDR3 DNA follows: TGCAGCTTTCGGGACATATTGGGAGATACGCAGTATTTT.

This rearrangement joins TRBV7-2 to TRBJ2-2, with D possibly matching TRBD2 (6 bases). Trimming stripped 0 bases from V and 4 bases from J, with 9 bases between. This CDR3 is 15 amino acids long. The germline V gene encodes CDR1 SGHTA and CDR2 FQGNSA. CDR3 residues: CASSLAGGLTGELFF. In DNA, the CDR3 is TGTGCCAGCAGCTTAGCGGGGGGACTCACCGGGGAGCTGTTTTTT.

The rearrangement links TRBV10-2 to TRBJ2-2; the D gene is possibly TRBD2 (5 bases). The CDR3 is 15 residues long. CDR1 is WSHSY and CDR2 is SAAADI in the germline V gene. V lost 4 bases, J lost 5 bases, and 14 bases lay in between. This chain's CDR3 is CASSGGQGWTGELFF. The DNA for the CDR3 is TGCGCCAGCAGTGGAGGGCAAGGTTGGACCGGGGAGCTGTTTTTT.

The rearrangement uses TRBV5-5 and TRBJ2-7; D might be TRBD2 (6 bases). Between the trimmed V and J ends, which lost 5 bases and 12 bases, there was a span of 24 bases. There are 14 residues in the CDR3. Looked up from germline, CDR1 is SGHKS and CDR2 is YYEKEE (reference sequence). Written as DNA, the CDR3 is TGTGCCAGCAGGTCGCCTGAGGAGGGGCCCCTTTGGTACGTC. Encoded protein: CASRSPEEGPLWYV.